A single sample is the source of the 18 T cell receptor beta chains below, sequenced in a study of blood T cells in healthy people across ages. A sample-barcoded 5' primer and a J-beta primer mix were used in a second PCR of roughly 7 to 11 cycles. TCRdb processed the 5' RACE reads anew with MiXCR; each CDR3 protein has one entry. The sample has 1,300,000 or so distinct CDR3 sequences, around 55% seen once. Source material: blood. The source is a young man in good health.

This CDR3 reads CSVEQVQAFF. CDR3 DNA sequence: TGCAGCGTTGAACAAGTCCAAGCTTTCTTT. The chain combines TRBV29-1 with TRBJ1-1; no clear D. The V end was cut by 2 bases, the J end by 9 bases, with 7 bases between. The germline V gene encodes CDR1 SQVTM and CDR2 ANQGSEA. The CDR3 is 10 amino acids. The whole variable domain, filled in from reference TRBV29-1 and TRBJ1-1, reads SAVISQKPSRDICQRGTSLTIQCQVDSQVTMMFWYRQQPGQSLTLIATANQGSEATYESGFVIDKFPISRPNLTFSTLTVSNMSPEDSSIYLCSVEQVQAFFGQGTRLTVV.

The chain's CDR3 is CSARDGPWGQYF. CDR3 DNA sequence: TGCAGTGCTAGAGATGGGCCGTGGGGCCAGTACTTC. The rearrangement links TRBV20-1 to TRBJ2-5; D ambiguous. Germline V gene data show CDR1 as DFQATT and CDR2 as SNEGSKA (reference sequence). The CDR3 has 12 residues. V lost 0 bases, J lost 10 bases, and 12 bases lay in between.

For the CDR3, the DNA is TGTGCCAGCAGTTTATTATCCCTAGCGGGGGCCCAAGAGACCCAGTACTTC. This codes for CASSLLSLAGAQETQYF. The chain combines TRBV12-3 or TRBV12-4 with TRBJ2-5, with TRBD2 matching over 10 bases. The junction had 7 bases not matched to a gene; V was cut back by 2 bases and J by 1 base. The CDR3 is 17 amino acids.

This clonotype was counted only a few times. The V call is TRBV20-1, the J call TRBJ2-5; TRBD2 matches 10 bases. The V gene end was trimmed by 2 bases and the J gene end by 4 bases; junction bases not matched to a gene: 4. CDR1 is DFQATT and CDR2 is SNEGSKA in the germline V gene (reference sequence). The CDR3 runs to 14 residues. CDR3 coding DNA: TGCAGTGCTAGACTAGCGGGGGCAAGAGAGACCCAGTACTTC. Translation: CSARLAGARETQYF.

This chain joins TRBV7-6 and TRBJ1-2, with D possibly TRBD1 on 5 matching bases. V lost 5 bases to trimming and J lost 7 bases, with 20 bases between them. The CDR3 is made up of 15 amino acids. Per germline, CDR1 SGHVS and CDR2 FNYEAQ. The DNA of the CDR3 is TGTGCCAGCAGCCACCTCGAGAGACAGAGTTCTGGCTACACCTTC. This encodes CASSHLERQSSGYTF.

Comment on this clonotype: One junction end does not reproduce the germline sequence, and a read error may be involved. The J gene is TRBJ2-2, the V gene TRBV20-1; 15 bases line up with TRBD2. Germline lookup yields CDR1 DFQATT and CDR2 SNEGSKA (reference sequence). CDR3 length: 18 residues. The CDR3 region is CSAREGLAGGIATRELFF. In DNA form, the CDR3 reads TGCAGTGCTAGGGAAGGACTAGCGGGAGGGATTGCCACCAGGGAGCTGTTTTTT.

About this clonotype: One end of the junction fails to match germline, which may point to a read error. This chain connects TRBV12-3 or TRBV12-4 to TRBJ1-2; no clear D gene. This CDR3 is built from 13 residues. The CDR3 nucleotides read TGTGCCAGCAGTTTTTCCGGATCCTATGGCCACACCTTC. It specifies CASSFSGSYGHTF.

This CDR3 is CASSPTLIKNIQYF. DNA for the CDR3: TGTGCCAGCAGTCCAACCCTAATTAAAAACATTCAGTACTTC. This chain uses TRBV12-3 or TRBV12-4 with TRBJ2-4; D gene uncertain. The V and J ends lost 5 bases and 4 bases respectively, with 12 bases between them. The CDR3 consists of 14 residues.

This clonotype has more than one count but fewer than ten. V is TRBV2 and J is TRBJ2-4; TRBD1 agrees at 7 bases. The DNA end is more similar to TRBJ2-7, so the J call may be wrong. The CDR3 spans 16 residues. Germline V CDR1 and CDR2: SNHLY, FYNNEI. The CDR3 region is CASSDAIPGQKYEQYF. CDR3 in DNA: TGTGCCAGCAGTGACGCTATTCCGGGACAGAAATACGAGCAGTACTTC.

The V call is TRBV5-1, the J call TRBJ1-2; TRBD1 might be the D (5 bases). Per germline, CDR1 SGHRS and CDR2 YFSETQ. V was shortened by 0 bases and J by 6 bases, with 9 bases between the two germline ends. The CDR3 has 13 amino acids. The CDR3 loop reads CASSLGGTDGYTF. Here the CDR3 DNA reads TGCGCCAGCAGCTTGGGCGGGACGGATGGCTACACCTTC.

This sequence joins TRBV4-2 and TRBJ2-1; 8 positions match TRBD2. After removal of 5 bases from V and 0 bases from J, the junction contained 6 bases not matched to a gene. Germline values: CDR1 LGHNA, CDR2 YNFKEQ. The CDR3 runs to 16 residues. The CDR3, as DNA: TGTGCCAGCAGCTTTAGCGGGGAGAGCTCCTACAATGAGCAGTTCTTC. Protein sequence: CASSFSGESSYNEQFF.

This sequence joins TRBV4-1 and TRBJ2-5, with D perhaps matching TRBD1 (6 bases). The germline V gene has CDR1 MGHRA and CDR2 YSYEKL. This CDR3 comprises 17 residues. V dropped 1 base and J dropped 1 base, with 16 bases sitting between them. CDR3 in amino acids: CASSQVSADSSQETQYF. CDR3 DNA: TGCGCCAGCAGCCAAGTGAGCGCGGACAGCTCCCAAGAGACCCAGTACTTC.

CDR3 in DNA: TGCGCCAGCAGCCAAGATCTGAATGGGGGAGGCTACACCTTC. It is translated as CASSQDLNGGGYTF. The chain carries TRBV4-3 and TRBJ1-2, with D tentatively TRBD1 (5 bases). The CDR3 sequence is 14 residues long. Germline assignment: CDR1 LGHNA and CDR2 YSLEER. The V and J ends lost 0 bases and 8 bases respectively, with 13 bases between them.

This clonotype occurred a few times. J is TRBJ2-7 and V is TRBV7-9; tentatively, D is TRBD2 (6 bases). The germline CDR1 and CDR2 sequences are SEHNR and FQNEAQ (reference sequence). The CDR3 runs to 13 residues. In DNA, the CDR3 is TGTGTCCTAGAGAGCGGGCCAACCTACGAGCAGTACTTC. This sequence encodes CVLESGPTYEQYF.

The chain recombines TRBV4-1 with TRBJ2-3; D is possibly TRBD2 (6 bases). CDR3 length equals 15 residues. Between the trimmed V and J ends, which lost 0 bases and 2 bases, there was a span of 9 bases. The V gene's germline CDR1 is MGHRA and CDR2 YSYEKL. The CDR3 bases are TGCGCCAGCAGCCAAGAGGGCGGGACCACAGATACGCAGTATTTT. It specifies CASSQEGGTTDTQYF.

This clonotype was counted between two and nine times. The rearrangement uses TRBV14 and TRBJ1-1, with 7 bases aligning to TRBD1. V was clipped by 4 bases and J by 6 bases; unmatched bases: 5. The CDR3 covers 13 residues. Looked up from germline, CDR1 is SGHDN and CDR2 is FVKESK. Here the CDR3 DNA reads TGTGCCAGCAGCCCCTACAGGGGATCTGAAGCTTTCTTT. Its translation is CASSPYRGSEAFF.

CDR3 sequence (DNA): TGTGCCAGCAGCATACTAGCGGGAGGGCCTGCCAACGAGCAGTACTTC. Encoded protein: CASSILAGGPANEQYF. J is TRBJ2-5 and V is TRBV3-1, with 13 bases lining up with TRBD2. The end of the DNA aligns better with TRBJ2-7, so the J call may be wrong. This CDR3 spans 16 amino acids. Germline assignment: CDR1 LGHDT and CDR2 YNNKEL (reference sequence).

The chain recombines TRBV4-2 with TRBJ1-1; D remains ambiguous. Per germline, CDR1 LGHNA and CDR2 YNFKEQ. The CDR3 length is 15 residues. Between the trimmed V and J ends, which lost 3 bases and 4 bases, there was a span of 15 bases. Here the CDR3 DNA reads TGTGCCAGCAGCCAGCCTGAGGGCAGCCTCACTGAAGCTTTCTTT. Protein: CASSQPEGSLTEAFF.